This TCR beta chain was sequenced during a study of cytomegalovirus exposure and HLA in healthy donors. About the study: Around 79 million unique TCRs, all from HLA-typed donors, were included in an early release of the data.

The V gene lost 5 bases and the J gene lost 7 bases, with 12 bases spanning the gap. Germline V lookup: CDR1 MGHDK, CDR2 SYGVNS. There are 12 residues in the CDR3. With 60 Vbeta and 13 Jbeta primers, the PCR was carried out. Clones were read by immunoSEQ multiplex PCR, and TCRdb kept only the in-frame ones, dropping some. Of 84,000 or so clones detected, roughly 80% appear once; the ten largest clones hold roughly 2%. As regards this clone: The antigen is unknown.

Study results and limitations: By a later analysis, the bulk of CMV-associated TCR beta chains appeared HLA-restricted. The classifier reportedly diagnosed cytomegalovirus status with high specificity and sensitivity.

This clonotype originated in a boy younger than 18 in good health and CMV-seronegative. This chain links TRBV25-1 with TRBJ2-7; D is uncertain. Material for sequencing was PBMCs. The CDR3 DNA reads TGTGCCAGCAGTCAAAGCGCGGTGGAGCAGTACTTC. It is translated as CASSQSAVEQYF.